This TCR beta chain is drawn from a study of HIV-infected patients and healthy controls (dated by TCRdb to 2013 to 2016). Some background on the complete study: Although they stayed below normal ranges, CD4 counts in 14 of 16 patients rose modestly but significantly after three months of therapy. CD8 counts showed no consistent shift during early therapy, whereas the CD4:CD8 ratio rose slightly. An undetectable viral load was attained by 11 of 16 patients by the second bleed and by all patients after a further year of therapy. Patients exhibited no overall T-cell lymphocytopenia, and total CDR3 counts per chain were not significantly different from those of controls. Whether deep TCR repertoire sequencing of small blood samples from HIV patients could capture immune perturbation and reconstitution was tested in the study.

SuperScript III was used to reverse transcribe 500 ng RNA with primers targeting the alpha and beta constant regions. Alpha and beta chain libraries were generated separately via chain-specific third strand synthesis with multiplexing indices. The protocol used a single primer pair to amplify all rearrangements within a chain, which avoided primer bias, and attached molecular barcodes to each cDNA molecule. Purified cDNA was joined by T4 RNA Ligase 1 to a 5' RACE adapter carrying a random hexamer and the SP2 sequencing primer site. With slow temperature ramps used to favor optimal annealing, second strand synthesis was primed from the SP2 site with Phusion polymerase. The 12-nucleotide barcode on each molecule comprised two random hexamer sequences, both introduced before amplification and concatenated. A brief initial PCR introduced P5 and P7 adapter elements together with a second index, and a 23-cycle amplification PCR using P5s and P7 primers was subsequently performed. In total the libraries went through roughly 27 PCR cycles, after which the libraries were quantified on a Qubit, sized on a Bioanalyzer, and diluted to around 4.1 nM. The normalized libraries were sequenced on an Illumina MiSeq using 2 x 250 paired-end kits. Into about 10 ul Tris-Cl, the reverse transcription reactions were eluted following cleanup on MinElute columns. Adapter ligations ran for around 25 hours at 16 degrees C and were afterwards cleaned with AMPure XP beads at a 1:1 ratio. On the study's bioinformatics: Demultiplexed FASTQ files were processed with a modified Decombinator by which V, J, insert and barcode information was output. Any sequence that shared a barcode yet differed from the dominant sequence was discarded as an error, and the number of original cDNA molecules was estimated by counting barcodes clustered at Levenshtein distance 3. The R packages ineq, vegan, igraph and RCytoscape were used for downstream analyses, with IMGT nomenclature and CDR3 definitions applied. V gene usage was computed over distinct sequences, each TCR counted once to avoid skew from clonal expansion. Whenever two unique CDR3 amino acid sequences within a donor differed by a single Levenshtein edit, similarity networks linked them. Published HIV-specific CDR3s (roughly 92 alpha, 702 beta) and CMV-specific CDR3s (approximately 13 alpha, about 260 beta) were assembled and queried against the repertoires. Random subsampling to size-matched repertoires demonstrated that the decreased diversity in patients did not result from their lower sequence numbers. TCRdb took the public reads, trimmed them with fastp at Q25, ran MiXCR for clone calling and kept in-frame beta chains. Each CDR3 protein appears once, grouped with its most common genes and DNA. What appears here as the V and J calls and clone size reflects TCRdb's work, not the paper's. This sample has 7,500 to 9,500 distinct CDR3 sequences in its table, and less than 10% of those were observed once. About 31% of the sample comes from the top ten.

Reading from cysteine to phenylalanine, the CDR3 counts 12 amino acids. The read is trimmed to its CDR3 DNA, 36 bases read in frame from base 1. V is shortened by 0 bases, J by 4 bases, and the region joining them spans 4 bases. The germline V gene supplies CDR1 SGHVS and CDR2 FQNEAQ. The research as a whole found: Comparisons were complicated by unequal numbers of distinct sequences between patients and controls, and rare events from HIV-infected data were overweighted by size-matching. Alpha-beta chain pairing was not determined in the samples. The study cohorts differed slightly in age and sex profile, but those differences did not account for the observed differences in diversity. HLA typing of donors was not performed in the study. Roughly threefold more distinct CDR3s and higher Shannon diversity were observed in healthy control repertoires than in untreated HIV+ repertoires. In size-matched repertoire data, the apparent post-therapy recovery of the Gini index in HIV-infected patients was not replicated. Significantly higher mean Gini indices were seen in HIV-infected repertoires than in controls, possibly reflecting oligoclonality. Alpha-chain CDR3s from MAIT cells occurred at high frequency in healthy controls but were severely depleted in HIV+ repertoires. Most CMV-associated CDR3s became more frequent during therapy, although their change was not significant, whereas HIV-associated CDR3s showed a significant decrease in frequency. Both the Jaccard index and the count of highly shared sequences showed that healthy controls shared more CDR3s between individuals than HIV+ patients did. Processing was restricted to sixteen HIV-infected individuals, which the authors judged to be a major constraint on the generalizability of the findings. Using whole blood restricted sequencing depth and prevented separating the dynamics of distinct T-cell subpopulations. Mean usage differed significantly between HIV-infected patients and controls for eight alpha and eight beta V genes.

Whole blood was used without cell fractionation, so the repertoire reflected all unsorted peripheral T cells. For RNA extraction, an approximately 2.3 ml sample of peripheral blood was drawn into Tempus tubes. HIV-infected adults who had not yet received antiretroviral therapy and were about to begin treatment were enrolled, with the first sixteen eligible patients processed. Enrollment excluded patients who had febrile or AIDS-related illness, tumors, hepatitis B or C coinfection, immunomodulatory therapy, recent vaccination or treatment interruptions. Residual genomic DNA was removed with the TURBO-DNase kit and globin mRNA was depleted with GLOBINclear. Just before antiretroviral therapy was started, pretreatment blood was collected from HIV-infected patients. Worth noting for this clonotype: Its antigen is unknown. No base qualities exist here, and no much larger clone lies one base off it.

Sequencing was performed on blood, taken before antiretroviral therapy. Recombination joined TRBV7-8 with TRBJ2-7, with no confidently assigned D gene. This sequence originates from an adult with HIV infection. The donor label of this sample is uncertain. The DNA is TGTGCCAGCAGCTTAGCGAGATACGAGCAGTACTTC. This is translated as CASSLARYEQYF.